This T cell receptor beta chain emerged from a study of vaccination effects on CD4 cells after COVID-19. As for the study in general: Post-vaccine sampling took place a median of 72 days after the second dose. Regarding the study as a whole: Late after vaccination, infection- and vaccine-induced clones showed marked clonal contraction.

On this clone itself: Its target is not known.

V was pared by 5 bases and J by 5 bases, with 9 bases of the junction left unmatched. Per germline, CDR1 SGHTA and CDR2 FQGNSA. The CDR3 is made up of 16 amino acids. Pools of viral peptides were used by the ViraFEST assay to expand antigen-specific CD4+ T cells ahead of sequencing. Subsequent to a culture period of about nine days, CD4+ T cells were isolated. Vaccination of participants consisted of two doses of either the BNT162b2 or mRNA-1273 vaccine. None of the vaccinated had previously contracted SARS-CoV-2, and their nucleocapsid antibodies tested negative. The repertoire was sequenced with immunoSEQ multiplex PCR; TCRdb's copy has only in-frame clones and lacks some. Here the sample spans over 25,000 clones, more than 65% being singletons.

The V gene is TRBV7-2, the J gene TRBJ2-3; TRBD2 aligns across 11 bases. Sequenced here: CD4+ T cells from PBMCs cultured with HCoV-229E spike peptides, sampled after COVID-19 vaccination. This TCR was sampled from a human donor who received a COVID-19 vaccine. The CDR3 spells CASSGSSGGAIDTQYF. CDR3 nucleotide sequence: TGTGCCAGCAGCGGAAGTAGCGGGGGGGCGATAGATACGCAGTATTTT.